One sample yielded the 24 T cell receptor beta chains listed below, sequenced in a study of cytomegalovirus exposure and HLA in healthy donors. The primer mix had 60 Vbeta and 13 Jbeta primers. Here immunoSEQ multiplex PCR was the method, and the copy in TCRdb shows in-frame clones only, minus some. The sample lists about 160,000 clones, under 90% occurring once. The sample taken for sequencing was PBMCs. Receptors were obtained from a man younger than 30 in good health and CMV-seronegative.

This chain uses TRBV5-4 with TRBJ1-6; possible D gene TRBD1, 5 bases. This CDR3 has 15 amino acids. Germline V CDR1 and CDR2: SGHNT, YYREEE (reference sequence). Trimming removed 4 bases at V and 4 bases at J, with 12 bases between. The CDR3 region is CASSPGVVYNSPLHF. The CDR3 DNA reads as TGTGCCAGCAGCCCGGGGGTGGTGTATAATTCACCCCTCCACTTT.

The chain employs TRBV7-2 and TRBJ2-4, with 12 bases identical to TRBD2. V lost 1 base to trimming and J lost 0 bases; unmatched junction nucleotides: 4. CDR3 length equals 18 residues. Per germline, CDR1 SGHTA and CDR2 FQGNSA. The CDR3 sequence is CASSLGLAGVLAKNIQYF. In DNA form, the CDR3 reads TGTGCCAGCAGCTTAGGACTAGCGGGGGTGCTAGCCAAAAACATTCAGTACTTC.

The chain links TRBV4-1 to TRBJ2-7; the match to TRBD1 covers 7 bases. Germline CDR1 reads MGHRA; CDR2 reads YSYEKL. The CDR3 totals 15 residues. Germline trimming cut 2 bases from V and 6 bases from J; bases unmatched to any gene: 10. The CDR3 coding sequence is TGCGCCAGCAGCCAACCGACAGGGCAATCTCCCGAGCAGTACTTC. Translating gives CASSQPTGQSPEQYF.

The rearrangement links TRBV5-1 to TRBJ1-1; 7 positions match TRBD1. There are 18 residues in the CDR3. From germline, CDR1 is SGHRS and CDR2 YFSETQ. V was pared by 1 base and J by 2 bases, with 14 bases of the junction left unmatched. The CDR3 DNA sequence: TGCGCCAGCAGCTTGTGGACGGACAGGTCCGCCGATAACACTGAAGCTTTCTTT. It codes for CASSLWTDRSADNTEAFF.

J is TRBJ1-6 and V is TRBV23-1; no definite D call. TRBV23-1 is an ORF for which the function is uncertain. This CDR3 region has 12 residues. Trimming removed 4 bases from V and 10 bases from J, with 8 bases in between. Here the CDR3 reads CASSLPRSPLHF. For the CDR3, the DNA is TGCGCCAGCAGTCTCCCGAGGTCACCCCTCCACTTT.

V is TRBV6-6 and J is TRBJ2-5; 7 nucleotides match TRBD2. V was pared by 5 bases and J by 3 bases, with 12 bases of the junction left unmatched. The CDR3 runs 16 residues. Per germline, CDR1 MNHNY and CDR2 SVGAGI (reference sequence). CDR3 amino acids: CASSARSAGKEETQYF. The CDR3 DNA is TGTGCCAGCAGTGCCCGCTCAGCGGGAAAGGAAGAGACCCAGTACTTC.

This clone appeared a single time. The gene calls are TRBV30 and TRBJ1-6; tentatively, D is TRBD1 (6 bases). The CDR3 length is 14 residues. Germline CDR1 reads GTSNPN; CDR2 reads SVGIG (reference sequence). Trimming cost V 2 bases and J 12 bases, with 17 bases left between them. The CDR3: CAWSSTGLQGPLHF. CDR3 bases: TGTGCCTGGAGTTCCACAGGGTTACAAGGACCCCTCCACTTT.

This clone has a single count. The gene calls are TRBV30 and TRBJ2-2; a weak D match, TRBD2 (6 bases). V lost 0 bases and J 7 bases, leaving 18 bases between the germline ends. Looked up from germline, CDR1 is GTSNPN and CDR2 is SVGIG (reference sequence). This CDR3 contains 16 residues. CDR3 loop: CAWSVGAGTWGGELFF. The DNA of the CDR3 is TGTGCCTGGAGTGTTGGAGCGGGCACCTGGGGCGGGGAGCTGTTTTTT.

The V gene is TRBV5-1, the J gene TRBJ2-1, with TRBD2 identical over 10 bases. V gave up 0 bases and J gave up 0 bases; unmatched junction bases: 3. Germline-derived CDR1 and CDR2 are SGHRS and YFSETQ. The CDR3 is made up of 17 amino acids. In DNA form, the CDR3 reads TGCGCCAGCAGCTTGGCGGGACTAGCGCGCTCCTACAATGAGCAGTTCTTC. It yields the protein CASSLAGLARSYNEQFF.

The CDR3 region has the DNA TGTGCCAGCAAGGGGAACAACTATGGCTACACCTTC. It specifies CASKGNNYGYTF. The rearrangement joins TRBV2 to TRBJ1-2, with a tentative D call TRBD1 (5 bases). V was cut by 7 bases and J by 2 bases, with 8 bases left in between. CDR1 and CDR2 from the germline V gene are SNHLY and FYNNEI. The CDR3 has 12 residues.

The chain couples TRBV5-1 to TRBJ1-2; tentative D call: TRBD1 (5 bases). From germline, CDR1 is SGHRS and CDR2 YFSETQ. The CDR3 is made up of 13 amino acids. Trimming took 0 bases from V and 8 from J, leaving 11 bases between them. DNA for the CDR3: TGCGCCAGCAGCTTGGTTGGGGGGGAAGGCTACACCTTC. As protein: CASSLVGGEGYTF.

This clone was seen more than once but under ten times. The CDR3 region is CASSLVTGRGTTRSPNEQFF. In DNA, the CDR3 is TGTGCCAGCAGCTTAGTGACGGGTAGAGGGACTACTAGGTCCCCGAATGAGCAGTTCTTC. The chain recombines TRBV7-8 with TRBJ2-1; TRBD2 aligns across 7 bases. Trimming cost V 1 base and J 7 bases; bases outside gene matches: 22. The CDR3 extends over 20 amino acids. Germline CDR1 and CDR2: SGHVS and FQNEAQ.

The CDR3 protein is CASRKGLSSYEQYF. Written as DNA, the CDR3 is TGTGCCAGCAGGAAGGGGTTAAGCTCCTACGAGCAGTACTTC. The J gene is TRBJ2-7, the V gene TRBV7-9; a possible D gene is TRBD1 (5 bases). Trimming shortened V by 6 bases and J by 0 bases, and 12 bases separated the two germline ends. This CDR3 has 14 residues. Germline CDR1 SEHNR, CDR2 FQNEAQ (reference sequence).

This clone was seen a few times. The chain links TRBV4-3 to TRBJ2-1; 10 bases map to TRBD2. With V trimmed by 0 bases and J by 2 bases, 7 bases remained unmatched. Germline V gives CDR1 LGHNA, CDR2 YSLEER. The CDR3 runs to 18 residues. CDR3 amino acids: CASSQDGTSGTPYNEQFF. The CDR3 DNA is TGCGCCAGCAGCCAAGACGGAACTAGCGGGACTCCCTACAATGAGCAGTTCTTC.

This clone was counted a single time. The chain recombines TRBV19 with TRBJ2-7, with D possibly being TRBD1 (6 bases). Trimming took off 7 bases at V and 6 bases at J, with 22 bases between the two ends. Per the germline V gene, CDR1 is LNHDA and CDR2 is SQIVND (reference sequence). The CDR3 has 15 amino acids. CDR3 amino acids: CASTPRSGEFTEQYF. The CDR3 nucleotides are TGTGCCAGTACCCCAAGGTCAGGGGAGTTCACCGAGCAGTACTTC.

CDR3 in amino acids: CASSLGGRGNEQYF. DNA of the CDR3: TGCGCCAGCAGCTTGGGCGGGAGGGGGAACGAGCAGTACTTC. The chain has TRBV5-1 and TRBJ2-7; 9 bases align to TRBD2. The ends lost 0 bases at V and 5 bases at J; junction bases unmatched: 3. The CDR3 is 14 amino acids. Per the germline V gene, CDR1 is SGHRS and CDR2 is YFSETQ. The full variable domain, rest sourced from reference TRBV5-1 and TRBJ2-7, is KAGVTQTPRYLIKTRGQQVTLSCSPISGHRSVSWYQQTPGQGLQFLFEYFSETQRNKGNFPGRFSGRQFSNSRSEMNVSTLELGDSALYLCASSLGGRGNEQYFGPGTRLTVT.

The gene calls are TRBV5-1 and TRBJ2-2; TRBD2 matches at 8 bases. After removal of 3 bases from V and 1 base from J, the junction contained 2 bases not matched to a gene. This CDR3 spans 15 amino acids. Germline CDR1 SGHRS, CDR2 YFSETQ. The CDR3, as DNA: TGCGCCAGCAGCTCCAGCGGGAGGAACACCGGGGAGCTGTTTTTT. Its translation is CASSSSGRNTGELFF. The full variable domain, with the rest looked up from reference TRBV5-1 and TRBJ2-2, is KAGVTQTPRYLIKTRGQQVTLSCSPISGHRSVSWYQQTPGQGLQFLFEYFSETQRNKGNFPGRFSGRQFSNSRSEMNVSTLELGDSALYLCASSSSGRNTGELFFGEGSRLTVL.

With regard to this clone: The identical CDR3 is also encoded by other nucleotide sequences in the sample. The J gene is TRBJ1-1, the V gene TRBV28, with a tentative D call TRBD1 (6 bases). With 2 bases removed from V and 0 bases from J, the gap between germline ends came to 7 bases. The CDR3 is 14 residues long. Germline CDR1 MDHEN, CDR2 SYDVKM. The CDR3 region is CASSLRGLNTEAFF. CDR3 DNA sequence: TGTGCCAGCAGTTTAAGGGGGTTGAACACTGAAGCTTTCTTT.

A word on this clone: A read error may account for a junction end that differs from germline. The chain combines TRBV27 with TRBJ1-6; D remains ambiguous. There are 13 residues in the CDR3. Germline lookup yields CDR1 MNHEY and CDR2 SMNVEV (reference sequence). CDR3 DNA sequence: TGTGCCAACAGTCTAGAGAGCAATTCACCCCTCCACTTT. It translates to CANSLESNSPLHF.

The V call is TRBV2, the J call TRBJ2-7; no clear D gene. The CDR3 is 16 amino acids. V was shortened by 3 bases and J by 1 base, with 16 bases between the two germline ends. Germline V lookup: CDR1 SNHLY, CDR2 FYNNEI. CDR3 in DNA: TGTGCCAGCAGTGATTTCCGTACGAGAAATTCCTACGAGCAGTACTTC. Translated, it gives CASSDFRTRNSYEQYF.

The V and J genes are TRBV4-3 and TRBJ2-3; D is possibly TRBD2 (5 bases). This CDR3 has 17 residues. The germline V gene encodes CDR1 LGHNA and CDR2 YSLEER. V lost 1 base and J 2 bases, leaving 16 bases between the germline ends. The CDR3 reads CASSQGLRDLITDTQYF. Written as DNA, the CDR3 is TGCGCCAGCAGCCAAGGACTTCGGGATCTGATCACAGATACGCAGTATTTT.

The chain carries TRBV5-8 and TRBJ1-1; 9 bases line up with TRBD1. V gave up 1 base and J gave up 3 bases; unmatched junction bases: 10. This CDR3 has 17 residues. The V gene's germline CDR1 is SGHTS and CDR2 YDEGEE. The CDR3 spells CASSLLTGGFVDTEAFF. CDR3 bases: TGTGCCAGCAGCTTGTTGACAGGGGGATTCGTGGACACTGAAGCTTTCTTT.

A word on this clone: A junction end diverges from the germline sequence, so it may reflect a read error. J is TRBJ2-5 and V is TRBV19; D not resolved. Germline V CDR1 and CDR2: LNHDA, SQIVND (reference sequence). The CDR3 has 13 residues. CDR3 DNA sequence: TGTGCCAGTAGTACCCGTCTGCAAGAGGCCCAGTACTTC. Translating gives CASSTRLQEAQYF.

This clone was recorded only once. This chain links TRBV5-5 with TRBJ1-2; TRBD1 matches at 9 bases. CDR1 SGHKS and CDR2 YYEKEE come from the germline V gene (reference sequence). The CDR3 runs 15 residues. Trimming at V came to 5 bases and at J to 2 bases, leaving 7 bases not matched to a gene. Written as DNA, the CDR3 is TGTGCCAGCAGTCTGGGACAGGGACAGAACTATGGCTACACCTTC. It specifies CASSLGQGQNYGYTF.